This entry lists 24 T cell receptor beta chains sequenced from one sample in a study of T cells expressing NK-cell markers. From the 5' RACE reads, TCRdb lists one entry per CDR3 protein and no DNA. In total, the table holds 500,000 to 700,000 distinct CDR3 sequences. The source material was blood T cells: a sorted CD56 or NKG2C T cell subset, CD4+ or CD8+ T cells, or bulk PBMC T cells (not recorded which). The source is a man younger than 35 in good health.

This chain links TRBV12-3 or TRBV12-4 with TRBJ2-4; there is no DNA to check the TCRdb D call of TRBD2. The CDR3 is 17 residues long. The CDR3 protein is CASSLEVAGGPGNIQYF.

The gene calls are TRBV12-3 or TRBV12-4 and TRBJ2-1. CDR3 length: 14 residues. The CDR3 sequence: CASGPSGSRVEQFF.

The genes are TRBV6-1 and TRBJ2-7. Germline CDR1 is MNHNS and CDR2 is SASEGT. This CDR3 comprises 14 residues. This chain's CDR3 is CASSERRKTYEQYF.

The gene calls are TRBV7-8 and TRBJ1-6; TCRdb picks TRBD1, but there is no DNA to check that call. Germline values: CDR1 SGHVS, CDR2 FQNEAQ. The CDR3 has 14 residues. Here the CDR3 reads CASSFEGQARTLHF.

J is TRBJ2-3 and V is TRBV20-1; the D call of TRBD1 rests on TCRdb alone, since no DNA is present to check it. The CDR3 has 13 residues. CDR1 DFQATT and CDR2 SNEGSKA come from the germline V gene (reference sequence). The CDR3: CSASRPGADTQYF.

V gene TRBV27 combines with J gene TRBJ2-6; TCRdb returns TRBD2, unconfirmable since there is no DNA. This CDR3 is 15 amino acids long. Germline CDR1 is MNHEY and CDR2 is SMNVEV (reference sequence). The CDR3 loop is CASSLGLAGANVLTF.

J is TRBJ2-5 and V is TRBV12-3 or TRBV12-4; TCRdb designates TRBD1, a call that cannot be tested without DNA. The CDR3 has 13 residues. CDR3: CASRPLSQETQYF.

The chain couples TRBV5-1 to TRBJ2-3; TCRdb designates TRBD2, a call that cannot be tested without DNA. From germline, CDR1 is SGHRS and CDR2 YFSETQ. The CDR3 is made up of 17 amino acids. The CDR3 loop reads CASSFPRGRAKGDTQYF.

The chain couples TRBV7-8 to TRBJ1-1; TCRdb lists TRBD1, though no DNA is available to test this call. Germline values: CDR1 SGHVS, CDR2 FQNEAQ. The CDR3 runs to 15 residues. CDR3 residues: CASSPNGQVNTEAFF.

The chain is built from TRBV20-1 and TRBJ1-1; checking the TCRdb D call of TRBD1 is not possible without DNA. The CDR3 has 13 residues. From germline, CDR1 is DFQATT and CDR2 SNEGSKA (reference sequence). The CDR3 region is CSAKNYRANEAFF.

The rearrangement links TRBV6-1 to TRBJ2-1; TCRdb returns TRBD1, unconfirmable since there is no DNA. Per the germline V gene, CDR1 is MNHNS and CDR2 is SASEGT. This CDR3 spans 15 amino acids. This CDR3 reads CASTIRTGGHNEQFF.

The chain recombines TRBV29-1 with TRBJ2-1; TCRdb's D call of TRBD2 is untestable without DNA. The CDR3 length is 13 residues. Per germline, CDR1 SQVTM and CDR2 ANQGSEA. The CDR3 spells CSGRLALRDEQFF.

The chain joins TRBV6-5 to TRBJ2-2. This CDR3 contains 12 residues. The germline gives CDR1 MNHEY, CDR2 SVGAGI. CDR3 residues: CASTDDTGELFF.

The V gene is TRBV5-1, the J gene TRBJ2-1; checking the TCRdb D call of TRBD2 is not possible without DNA. The CDR3 has 15 residues. CDR1 SGHRS and CDR2 YFSETQ come from the germline V gene. CDR3 region: CASSFGGDSYNEQFF.

The rearrangement links TRBV9 to TRBJ2-5; TCRdb returns TRBD2, unconfirmable since there is no DNA. Germline CDR1 is SGDLS and CDR2 is YYNGEE. CDR3 length: 17 residues. The CDR3 loop reads CASSEATSGRAYETQYF.

V usage is TRBV20-1 and J usage is TRBJ2-1; no DNA is available, so the TRBD2 call from TCRdb remains unchecked. This CDR3 is built from 15 residues. The V gene's germline CDR1 is DFQATT and CDR2 SNEGSKA (reference sequence). The chain's CDR3 is CSARDRRGGSDEQFF.

The chain employs TRBV4-3 and TRBJ2-1; without DNA, the TCRdb call of TRBD2 cannot be checked. CDR1 LGHNA and CDR2 YSLEER come from the germline V gene. CDR3 size: 15 residues. The CDR3 spells CASSQGLAGVWEQFF.

This chain links TRBV5-1 with TRBJ1-5. The CDR3 has 14 amino acids. CDR1 and CDR2 (germline): SGHRS, YFSETQ. CDR3 amino acids: CASSYRVGDQPQHF. Full variable domain (outside the CDR3, taken from reference TRBV5-1 and TRBJ1-5): KAGVTQTPRYLIKTRGQQVTLSCSPISGHRSVSWYQQTPGQGLQFLFEYFSETQRNKGNFPGRFSGRQFSNSRSEMNVSTLELGDSALYLCASSYRVGDQPQHFGDGTRLSIL.

This CDR3 reads CSVGKGLETQYF. V and J are TRBV29-1 and TRBJ2-5. From germline, CDR1 is SQVTM and CDR2 ANQGSEA. The CDR3 has 12 residues.

V gene TRBV7-2 combines with J gene TRBJ2-2; TCRdb designates TRBD1, a call that cannot be tested without DNA. Germline CDR1 and CDR2: SGHTA and FQGNSA. The CDR3 length is 14 residues. CDR3 region: CASSSGQGTGELFF.

The chain links TRBV29-1 to TRBJ2-5; the D gene TCRdb calls, TRBD1, cannot be checked with no DNA. This CDR3 has 15 amino acids. Germline assignment: CDR1 SQVTM and CDR2 ANQGSEA. This chain's CDR3 is CSVAQPGQGRETQYF.

The genes are TRBV20-1 and TRBJ2-2. Germline V gene data show CDR1 as DFQATT and CDR2 as SNEGSKA (reference sequence). The CDR3 extends over 14 amino acids. The CDR3 spells CSARDFSNTGELFF.

This chain links TRBV20-1 with TRBJ1-3. Germline V lookup: CDR1 DFQATT, CDR2 SNEGSKA (reference sequence). This CDR3 comprises 16 residues. CDR3 sequence reads: CSARALDPSSGNTIYF.

The genes are TRBV9 and TRBJ2-2. CDR1 SGDLS and CDR2 YYNGEE come from the germline V gene. The CDR3 runs 18 residues. The CDR3 protein is CASSVGVGGKPDTGELFF.